This T cell receptor beta chain was recorded in a study of glioma-infiltrating T cells (dated by TCRdb to 2016 to 2017). Study-level background: The low-grade gliomas were WHO grade II oligodendrogliomas or astrocytomas, while the glioblastomas were WHO grade IV tumors sampled at initial diagnosis rather than at recurrent diagnosis. The study sequenced TCR alpha- and beta-chain repertoires from glioma tissue, from non-neoplastic brain tissue and from matched peripheral blood mononuclear cells. Before surgery, glioma patients were given dexamethasone for six or fewer days. Three low-grade glioma patients, about 8 primary glioblastoma patients, and three non-glioma patients who contributed non-neoplastic brain tissue made up the paired cohort. To measure how far tissue and blood T-cell populations diverged, each tissue-infiltrating repertoire was compared against the peripheral blood repertoire of the same patient. Sequencing coverage of roughly 4.5- to 10-fold of about a million peripheral T cells was targeted for blood libraries.

Surgical brain or tumor specimens were cryofrozen in liquid nitrogen immediately after resection, and peripheral blood cells were collected concurrently. This clonotype was detected a few times. Its antigen has not been determined. Nothing much larger sits one base from this clone, and base qualities are not available. The iRepertoire nested amplicon-rescue multiplex PCR (arm-PCR) platform was used to amplify TCR alpha and beta CDR3 regions from RNA. The input for one-step reverse transcription and amplification was about 100-400 ng of tissue mRNA or PBMC total RNA. Following bead purification, Illumina adapters were added by a secondary multiplex PCR, and the libraries were gel-purified between 200 and 400 bp. Demultiplexing relied on internal 6-nucleotide barcodes carried by the libraries. The libraries were sequenced on an Illumina MiSeq using 2x220 or 2x250 nucleotide paired-end reads. The authors' pipeline ran thus. Paired reads were merged with FLASH 1.2.11 and aligned to the GRCh37 human genome with BWA-MEM before extracting TRA and TRB reads. V and J assignment used an IMGT-derived reference of cassette sequences and CDR3 motifs that included pseudogenes. Reads were translated in three frames, and productive CDR3s were defined by a C…FGXG motif without stop codons. Clonotypes were defined as unique combinations of V-J cassette pair and CDR3 amino acid sequence. Filtering of reads was based on Hamming distance, with the threshold set by the sequence error rate of each sample in mapped regions. TCRdb redid the processing of the public reads, applying fastp at Q25 and MiXCR, and retained in-frame beta chains. Rows are combined by CDR3 protein, so each entry shows the most common genes and DNA. It is TCRdb's table, rather than the study itself, that gives the V and J calls and clone size. The sample table contains more than 300,000 distinct CDR3 sequences; only one count was recorded for less than 50% of them. Around 12% of the sample lies in the top ten.

The paper as a whole reports these results and caveats: VJ-independent divergence between tissue and blood was lower than expected in non-neoplastic patients but higher than expected in all gliomas, particularly low-grade gliomas. Very few CDR3 sequences were shared between tissue and blood, attributed to high CDR3 diversity and limited sampling. Small numbers underpinned the group comparisons: several glioblastoma patients, three low-grade glioma patients and three non-neoplastic patients. A signature set of shared blood CDR3 motifs marked patients with low tissue-blood divergence and was depleted in highly divergent patients.

The specimen sequenced was glioma tissue, nonneoplastic brain tissue, or PBMCs (not recorded which). The sequence came from a human donor with low-grade glioma or glioblastoma, undergoing nonglioma brain surgery, or in good health (not recorded which).

The CDR3 is CASSGVGAMTVTEAFF. The sequenced DNA is TGTGCCAGCAGCGGTGTCGGGGCGATGACGGTCACTGAAGCTTTCTTT. The chain is assembled from TRBV5-5 and TRBJ1-1; TRBD1 might be the D gene, on 5 matching bases. Measured from the cysteine to the phenylalanine, the CDR3 is 16 residues long. Only the CDR3 part of the read is kept: 48 bases, read in frame from the first base. Looking up the germline V gene (reference sequence) yields CDR1 SGHKS and CDR2 YYEKEE. Between the V and J ends, shortened by 4 bases and 4 bases respectively, the junction contains 20 bases. The entire variable domain, with the stretches around the CDR3 drawn from the reference TRBV5-5 and TRBJ1-1 proteins, is DAGVTQSPTHLIKTRGQQVTLRCSPISGHKSVSWYQQVLGQGPQFIFQYYEKEERGRGNFPDRFSARQFPNYSSELNVNALLLGDSALYLCASSGVGAMTVTEAFFGQGTRLTVV.